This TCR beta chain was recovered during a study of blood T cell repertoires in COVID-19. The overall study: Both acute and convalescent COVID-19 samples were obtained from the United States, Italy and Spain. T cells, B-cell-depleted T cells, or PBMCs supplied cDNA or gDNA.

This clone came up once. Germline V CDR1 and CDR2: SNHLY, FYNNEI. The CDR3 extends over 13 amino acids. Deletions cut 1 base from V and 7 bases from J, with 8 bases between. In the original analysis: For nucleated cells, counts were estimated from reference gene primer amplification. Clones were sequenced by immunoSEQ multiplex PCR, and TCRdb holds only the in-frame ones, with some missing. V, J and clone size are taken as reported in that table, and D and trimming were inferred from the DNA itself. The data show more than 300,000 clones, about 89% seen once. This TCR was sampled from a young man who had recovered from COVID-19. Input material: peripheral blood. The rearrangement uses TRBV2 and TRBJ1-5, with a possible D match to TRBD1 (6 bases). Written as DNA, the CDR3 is TGTGCCAGCAGTGAAGGCAGGGGACAGCCCCAGCATTTT. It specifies CASSEGRGQPQHF.